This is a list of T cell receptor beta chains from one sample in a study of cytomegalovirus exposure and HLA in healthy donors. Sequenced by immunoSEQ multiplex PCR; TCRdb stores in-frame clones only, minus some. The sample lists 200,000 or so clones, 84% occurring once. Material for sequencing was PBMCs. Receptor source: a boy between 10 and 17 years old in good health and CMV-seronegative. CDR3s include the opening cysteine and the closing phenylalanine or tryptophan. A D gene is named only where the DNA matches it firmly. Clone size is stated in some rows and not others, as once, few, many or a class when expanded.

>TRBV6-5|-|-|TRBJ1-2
CASSRVQGGYGYTF
TGTGCCAGCAGTCGCGTACAGGGAGGGTATGGCTACACCTTC
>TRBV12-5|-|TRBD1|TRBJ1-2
CASGLETGLVLYGYTF
TGTGCTAGTGGTTTGGAGACAGGGCTAGTTCTCTATGGCTACACCTTC
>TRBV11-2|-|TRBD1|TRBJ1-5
CASSSQGAGQPQHF
TGTGCCAGCAGCTCCCAGGGGGCAGGGCAGCCCCAGCATTTT
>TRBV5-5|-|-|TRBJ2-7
CASRPLEGISYEQYF
TGTGCCAGCCGCCCTTTAGAGGGAATCTCCTACGAGCAGTACTTC
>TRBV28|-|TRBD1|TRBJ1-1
CASRLGQINTEAFF
TGTGCCAGCAGATTGGGACAGATAAACACTGAAGCTTTCTTT
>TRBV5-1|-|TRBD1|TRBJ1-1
CASRRTGFVNTEAFF
TGCGCCAGCAGACGGACAGGGTTTGTGAACACTGAAGCTTTCTTT
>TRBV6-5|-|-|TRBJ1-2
CASSSGQPVATF
TGTGCCAGCAGTTCCGGACAGCCTGTAGCCACCTTC
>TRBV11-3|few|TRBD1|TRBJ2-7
CASSQGDRGHEQYF
TGTGCCAGCAGCCAAGGGGACAGGGGCCACGAGCAGTACTTC
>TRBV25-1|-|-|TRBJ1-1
CASSDLTRNTEAFF
TGTGCCAGCAGTGACCTTACAAGAAACACTGAAGCTTTCTTT
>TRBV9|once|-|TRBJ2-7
CAGTGPEQYF
TGTGCCGGAACAGGACCCGAGCAGTACTTC
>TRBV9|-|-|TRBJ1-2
CASSVMAGPYGYTF
TGTGCCAGCAGCGTAATGGCAGGTCCGTATGGCTACACCTTC
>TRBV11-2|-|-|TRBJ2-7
CASSPDIYYEQYF
TGTGCCAGCAGCCCAGACATTTACTACGAGCAGTACTTC
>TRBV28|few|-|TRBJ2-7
CASSFRVEQYF
TGTGCCAGCAGTTTCAGGGTCGAGCAGTACTTC
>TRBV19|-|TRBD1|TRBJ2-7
CASSKPGTGKFEQYF
TGTGCCAGTAGTAAACCCGGGACAGGGAAATTCGAGCAGTACTTC
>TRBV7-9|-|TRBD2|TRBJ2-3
CSSSLRSGRVPDTQYF
TGTTCCAGCAGCTTACGAAGCGGGAGGGTGCCAGATACGCAGTATTTT
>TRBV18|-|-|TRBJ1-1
CASSPAQGLRTEAFF
TGTGCCAGCTCACCGGCGCAGGGGTTAAGGACTGAAGCTTTCTTT
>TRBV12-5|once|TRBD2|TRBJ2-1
CASGLVLSGSNEQFF
TGTGCTAGTGGTTTGGTCCTTAGCGGGAGCAATGAGCAGTTCTTC
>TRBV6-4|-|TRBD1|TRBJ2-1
CASSGQGNEQFF
TGTGCCAGCAGTGGACAGGGGAATGAGCAGTTCTTC
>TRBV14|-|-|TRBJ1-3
CASSQDLGASPGNTIYF
TGTGCCAGCAGCCAAGATCTAGGAGCAAGCCCTGGAAACACCATATATTTT
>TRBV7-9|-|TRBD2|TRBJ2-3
CASSLAAGGPTDTQYF
TGTGCCAGCAGCTTAGCGGCGGGAGGCCCCACAGATACGCAGTATTTT
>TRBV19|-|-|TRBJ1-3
CASSTRSRGSNTIYF
TGTGCCAGTAGTACGCGGAGCCGGGGATCCAACACCATATATTTT
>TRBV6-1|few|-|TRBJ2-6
CASRRTGGANVLTF
TGTGCCAGCCGGAGGACCGGCGGGGCCAACGTCCTGACTTTC
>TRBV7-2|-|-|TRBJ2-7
CASSLSPSRGEQYF
TGTGCCAGCAGCTTAAGTCCTAGCCGCGGCGAGCAGTACTTC
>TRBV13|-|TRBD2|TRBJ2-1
CASSLVFLGLAGNEQFF
TGTGCCAGCAGCTTAGTTTTTCTAGGACTAGCGGGAAATGAGCAGTTCTTC
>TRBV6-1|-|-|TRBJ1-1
CASTSPWRTSQAFF
TGTGCCAGCACTTCTCCCTGGAGGACCAGTCAAGCTTTCTTT
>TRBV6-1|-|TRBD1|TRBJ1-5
CASSGTGGNQPQHF
TGTGCCAGCAGTGGGACAGGAGGAAATCAGCCCCAGCATTTT